These 8 T cell receptor beta chains originate from one sample sequenced in a study of blood T cell repertoires in COVID-19. Using immunoSEQ multiplex PCR, the repertoire was profiled, and TCRdb retains in-frame clones only, with some absent. The sample has roughly 64,000 clones, roughly two thirds seen once; the top ten hold 51%. Specimen: PBMCs or T cells enriched from blood (not recorded which). These receptors all stem from a woman aged 55-75 years who had been exposed to COVID-19.

This clone was seen a handful of times. The chain recombines TRBV28 with TRBJ1-6, with D maybe TRBD1 (5 bases). Germline loops: CDR1 MDHEN, CDR2 SYDVKM. The CDR3 is 16 amino acids. Trimming took 3 bases from V and 4 from J, leaving 13 bases between them. The CDR3 DNA reads TGTGCCAGCAGTTTTCCATCGACAGCTTATAATTCACCCCTCCACTTT. Residues: CASSFPSTAYNSPLHF.

This clone was observed once. The chain links TRBV11-2 to TRBJ2-7; TRBD1 agrees at 9 bases. The germline CDR1 and CDR2 sequences are SGHAT and FQNNGV. Trimming at V came to 4 bases and at J to 6 bases, leaving 4 bases not matched to a gene. The CDR3 covers 13 residues. CDR3 in DNA: TGTGCCAGCAGCTCCGGGACAGGGCGCGAGCAGTACTTC. Its protein product is CASSSGTGREQYF.

The chain employs TRBV7-9 and TRBJ1-3; tentative D call: TRBD1 (5 bases). The CDR3 has 14 residues. Trimming removed 3 bases at V and 2 bases at J, with 8 bases between. Germline V gives CDR1 SEHNR, CDR2 FQNEAQ (reference sequence). The chain's CDR3 is CASSFGQAGNTIYF. CDR3 DNA sequence: TGTGCCAGCAGCTTCGGACAAGCTGGAAACACCATATATTTT.

The V call is TRBV7-2, the J call TRBJ2-3; D is possibly TRBD2 (5 bases). Germline V CDR1 and CDR2: SGHTA, FQGNSA. V shed 6 bases and J shed 6 bases, with 16 bases lying between them. The CDR3 loop spans 14 amino acids. CDR3 sequence (DNA): TGTGCCAGCAGACCCGTGGGAGCATCCGATACGCAGTATTTT. It translates to CASRPVGASDTQYF.

The chain is built from TRBV5-1 and TRBJ2-2; 10 bases are a match to TRBD1. Germline assignment: CDR1 SGHRS and CDR2 YFSETQ. V trimming: 4 bases; J trimming: 6 bases; junction bases outside the gene matches: 3. The length of the CDR3 is 14 residues. The CDR3 nucleotides are TGCGCCAGCAGCCGACAGGGGGCCGCCGGGGAGCTGTTTTTT. Translation gives CASSRQGAAGELFF.

This chain links TRBV4-3 with TRBJ1-5; no definite D call. The germline V gene encodes CDR1 LGHNA and CDR2 YSLEER. V shed 2 bases and J shed 2 bases, with 10 bases lying between them. The CDR3 consists of 15 residues. The CDR3 region has the DNA TGCGCCAGCAGCCAATCCAACTCGGGCAATCAGCCCCAGCATTTT. As protein: CASSQSNSGNQPQHF.

The V and J genes are TRBV27 and TRBJ1-1; D is perhaps TRBD1 (6 bases). The V and J ends lost 5 bases and 1 base respectively, with 20 bases between them. CDR3 length: 17 amino acids. In germline, CDR1 is MNHEY, CDR2 SMNVEV (reference sequence). The CDR3, as DNA: TGTGCCAGCAGTCCGATGAGTCGGCTACAGGGGAACACTGAAGCTTTCTTT. Its translation is CASSPMSRLQGNTEAFF.

The chain combines TRBV12-3 or TRBV12-4 with TRBJ2-1; possibly TRBD2 for D (6 bases). The V end lost 5 bases, the J end lost 7 bases, and 9 bases lay between the germline ends. The CDR3 extends over 12 amino acids. In DNA form, the CDR3 reads TGTGCCAGCAGTCAACGGGGGAATGAGCAGTTCTTC. Its protein product is CASSQRGNEQFF.